Presented here are 18 T cell receptor beta chains from one specimen sequenced in a study of blood T cell repertoires in COVID-19. This table comes from immunoSEQ multiplex PCR, and its TCRdb copy is limited to in-frame clones, with some not included. The table includes some 100,000 clones, about 86% detected once. Sequenced material: peripheral blood. Receptor source: a man between 45 and 60 years old with COVID-19, enrolled during active disease.

This clone showed up just once. CDR3 in DNA: TGTGCCAGCTCACCACTGAGAGGTAATTCACCCCTCCACTTT. Translation gives CASSPLRGNSPLHF. The chain carries TRBV18 and TRBJ1-6; D unresolved. The V and J ends lost 1 base and 6 bases respectively, with 7 bases between them. The CDR3 has 14 amino acids. CDR1 and CDR2 (germline): KGHSH, LQKENI.

The chain uses TRBV18 and TRBJ1-5, with 10 bases fitting TRBD1. Unmatched junction bases numbered 4, after V lost 4 bases and J lost 7 bases. The CDR3 runs 14 residues. Germline V gene lookup returns CDR1 KGHSH and CDR2 LQKENI. The CDR3 spells CASSHDRGQQPQHF. DNA for the CDR3: TGTGCCAGCTCACACGACAGGGGGCAACAGCCCCAGCATTTT.

There are a few counts of this clone. The CDR3 sequence: CASSPNRGYEQYF. CDR3 DNA: TGCGCCAGCAGCCCCAACAGGGGGTACGAGCAGTACTTC. V is TRBV4-3 and J is TRBJ2-7; TRBD1 matches 8 bases. The V segment lost 4 bases and the J segment 4 bases; nucleotides outside the gene matches: 3. Germline CDR1 and CDR2: LGHNA and YSLEER. The CDR3 contains 13 residues.

The rearrangement joins TRBV18 to TRBJ1-6, with D uncertain. V was clipped by 3 bases and J by 10 bases, with 13 bases between them. In germline, CDR1 is KGHSH, CDR2 LQKENI. The CDR3 runs to 14 residues. CDR3 nucleotides: TGTGCCAGCTCACCGAGAGGGTGGTCCTCACCCCTCCACTTT. It yields the protein CASSPRGWSSPLHF.

The J gene is TRBJ1-5, the V gene TRBV5-4; D remains unclear. Per the germline V gene, CDR1 is SGHNT and CDR2 is YYREEE (reference sequence). CDR3 length: 15 amino acids. V was trimmed by 3 bases and J by 3 bases, leaving 13 bases between them. This chain's CDR3 is CASSYGGLPNQPQHF. The CDR3 nucleotides are TGTGCCAGCAGCTACGGCGGACTTCCCAATCAGCCCCAGCATTTT.

This chain joins TRBV5-6 and TRBJ2-7; 8 positions agree with TRBD1. J lost 2 bases, V lost 7 bases, and 8 bases had no gene match. This CDR3 comprises 14 residues. Germline assignment: CDR1 SGHDT and CDR2 YYEEEE. The CDR3 sequence: CASVGTGVAYEQYF. The CDR3 DNA reads as TGTGCCAGCGTCGGGACAGGCGTTGCCTACGAGCAGTACTTC.

V usage is TRBV19 and J usage is TRBJ1-5; 7 bases map to TRBD1. In germline, CDR1 is LNHDA, CDR2 SQIVND (reference sequence). CDR3 length: 13 residues. Trimming cost V 0 bases and J 16 bases; bases outside gene matches: 9. The CDR3 DNA reads TGTGCCAGTAGTATAGAACTGACAGGGAGAAGACATTTT. Translating gives CASSIELTGRRHF.

This rearrangement joins TRBV21-1 to TRBJ2-2; TRBD2, the table's D call, was not compared with the DNA. TRBV21-1 counts as a pseudogene. CDR3 length: 16 amino acids. The CDR3 DNA sequence: TGTGCCAGCCGTCTTTCTAGCCGGAAGAACACCGGGGAGCTGTTTTTT. Its translation: CASRLSSRKNTGELFF.

The genes are TRBV7-2 and TRBJ2-7; TRBD2 is a possible D gene (7 bases). The ends were cut back, 3 bases at V and 2 bases at J, with 11 bases in the middle. Germline assignment: CDR1 SGHTA and CDR2 FQGNSA. The CDR3 totals 14 residues. As DNA, the CDR3 is TGTGCCAGCAGCTTGGTCGGGGGGCCCTACGAGCAGTACTTC. Amino acids: CASSLVGGPYEQYF.

This chain uses TRBV7-2 with TRBJ1-2; the D gene is possibly TRBD1 (5 bases). Trimming pared 3 bases from V and 3 bases from J, leaving 14 bases between. From germline, CDR1 is SGHTA and CDR2 FQGNSA. The CDR3 contains 15 residues. The CDR3 nucleotides read TGTGCCAGCAGCTTGGGGCAGCAAGGGGACTATGGCTACACCTTC. This codes for CASSLGQQGDYGYTF.

This chain links TRBV2 with TRBJ2-1, with 10 bases that match TRBD2. CDR1 SNHLY and CDR2 FYNNEI come from the germline V gene. The CDR3 is 15 amino acids. Germline trimming cut 2 bases from V and 5 bases from J; bases unmatched to any gene: 3. The CDR3 bases are TGTGCCAGCAGTGAAAAGCGGGGGGGCAACAATGAGCAGTTCTTC. It encodes CASSEKRGGNNEQFF.

The V gene is TRBV9, the J gene TRBJ2-1, with 8 nucleotides matching TRBD1. The trim removed 5 bases at V and 3 bases at J, leaving 7 bases unmatched. CDR3 length equals 15 residues. Looked up from germline, CDR1 is SGDLS and CDR2 is YYNGEE. The CDR3 sequence is CASSRQGRFYNEQFF. For the CDR3, the DNA is TGTGCCAGCAGTCGACAGGGGCGGTTCTACAATGAGCAGTTCTTC.

This sequence joins TRBV27 and TRBJ2-1; weak D call: TRBD2 (5 bases). The CDR3 runs to 14 residues. The ends were cut back, 3 bases at V and 7 bases at J, with 13 bases in the middle. Germline loops: CDR1 MNHEY, CDR2 SMNVEV (reference sequence). CDR3 amino acids: CASSLEARLNEQFF. The CDR3 bases are TGTGCCAGCAGTTTGGAGGCTCGGCTGAATGAGCAGTTCTTC.

The gene calls are TRBV11-2 and TRBJ2-7, with D perhaps matching TRBD2 (5 bases). The CDR3 runs to 12 residues. Germline CDR1 and CDR2: SGHAT and FQNNGV. Trimming removed 3 bases at V and 3 bases at J, with 6 bases between. Here the CDR3 reads CASSFRDYEQYF. DNA of the CDR3: TGTGCCAGCAGCTTCCGGGACTACGAGCAGTACTTC.

This clone showed up just a few times. The chain employs TRBV6-5 and TRBJ1-1; D is ambiguous. V shed 7 bases and J shed 1 base, with 13 bases lying between them. The CDR3 is 14 amino acids. Looked up from germline, CDR1 is MNHEY and CDR2 is SVGAGI. The CDR3 nucleotides are TGTGCCAGCAAACGGAGCTTAGAGAACACTGAAGCTTTCTTT. Translating gives CASKRSLENTEAFF.

The chain couples TRBV3-1 (or the pseudogene TRBV3-2) to TRBJ2-7; D possibly corresponds to TRBD2 (5 bases). V was clipped by 0 bases and J by 4 bases, with 16 bases between them. The germline CDR1 and CDR2 sequences are LGHDT and YNNKEL (reference sequence). The CDR3 totals 16 residues. CDR3 sequence: CASSQDLLAGRYEQYF. CDR3 nucleotides: TGTGCCAGCAGCCAAGATCTGCTAGCCGGGCGGTACGAGCAGTACTTC.

This chain links TRBV9 with TRBJ2-7; 10 bases match TRBD2. The V gene end was trimmed by 0 bases and the J gene end by 3 bases; junction bases not matched to a gene: 3. Germline CDR1 reads SGDLS; CDR2 reads YYNGEE. The CDR3 has 15 amino acids. The CDR3 nucleotides are TGTGCCAGCAGCGTAGGTAGCGGGGGGCGCTACGAGCAGTACTTC. It specifies CASSVGSGGRYEQYF. Complete variable domain (other parts from reference TRBV9 and TRBJ2-7): DSGVTQTPKHLITATGQRVTLRCSPRSGDLSVYWYQQSLDQGLQFLIQYYNGEERAKGNILERFSAQQFPDLHSELNLSSLELGDSALYFCASSVGSGGRYEQYFGPGTRLTVT.

The chain recombines TRBV10-2 with TRBJ1-5, with TRBD1 matching over 9 bases. CDR1 is WSHSY and CDR2 is SAAADI in the germline V gene. J was trimmed by 1 base and V by 3 bases; bases with no gene match: 10. The CDR3 is made up of 18 amino acids. The CDR3 nucleotides read TGCGCCAGCAGTGAAATTGGGACAGGGCGGTTAAGCAATCAGCCCCAGCATTTT. This codes for CASSEIGTGRLSNQPQHF.